This T cell receptor (beta chain) was recorded in a study of blood T cell repertoires in COVID-19. Study-level background: Sample material is recorded as cDNA or gDNA derived from T cells, B-cell-depleted T cells, or PBMCs.

The CDR3 has 14 amino acids. The germline CDR1 and CDR2 sequences are SQVTM and ANQGSEA. Deletions cut 6 bases from V and 6 bases from J, with 20 bases between. This table comes from immunoSEQ multiplex PCR, and its TCRdb copy is limited to in-frame clones, with some not included. The repertoire includes about 160,000 clones, approximately 86% of them detected once, and approximately 6.8% sits in the top ten. The receptor comes from a woman between 40 and 50 years old with COVID-19, enrolled during active disease. Sequencing was carried out using peripheral blood. The V gene is TRBV29-1, the J gene TRBJ1-2, with D tentatively TRBD1 (6 bases). CDR3 DNA sequence: TGCAGCGTACCAGGAGTACAGGGCTCCCATGGCTACACCTTC. Translation gives CSVPGVQGSHGYTF.